This T cell receptor (beta chain) is from a study of early T cells in non-severe SARS-CoV-2 infection. Study-level results: Matching with VDJdb favored anti-spike CD8 responses (missing private and CD4 specificities).

The CDR3 sequence is 15 residues long. CDR1 is MNHEY, CDR2 SMNVEV, per germline (reference sequence). Trimming removed 3 bases from V and 0 bases from J, with 9 bases in between. TCRdb re-called the 5' RACE reads through MiXCR, storing one row per CDR3 protein. The sample yields some 100,000 distinct CDR3 sequences, 14% to 15% seen once. The sample holds many counts of this clonotype. What it recognizes is unknown. The material sequenced was whole blood. This sequence joins TRBV27 and TRBJ2-1, with D perhaps TRBD1 (6 bases). The TCR sequence derives from an adult who was a healthcare worker with PCR-confirmed SARS-CoV-2 infection or an uninfected control (not recorded which). The CDR3, as DNA: TGTGCCAGCAGTTTCAGGGGCAGCTCCTACAATGAGCAGTTCTTC. This translates into CASSFRGSSYNEQFF.